The 5 T cell receptor beta chains below all came from one sample that was sequenced in a study of metastatic and nonmetastatic thyroid tumors. TCRdb re-analyzed the PCR reads through MiXCR. The sample consists of about 17,000 clones, under 35% of them appearing once. Patients had received no treatment of any kind before thyroid surgery. The sequenced sample consisted of tumor tissue. Receptor source: a female donor with papillary thyroid cancer or a benign thyroid nodule (not recorded which). Some clones in this sample may be carry-over from other donors' samples.

The chain recombines TRBV6-1 with TRBJ2-7; no clear D. Per the germline V gene, CDR1 is MNHNS and CDR2 is SASEGT. V was clipped by 8 bases and J by 0 bases, with 8 bases between them. The CDR3 consists of 12 residues. Written as DNA, the CDR3 is TGTGCCAGCCCCCGGAGCTCCTACGAGCAGTACTTC. Residues: CASPRSSYEQYF.

This clone was seen repeatedly, ten times or more. This rearrangement joins TRBV15 to TRBJ1-5; TRBD1 agrees at 10 bases. CDR3 length: 19 residues. In germline, CDR1 is LNHNV, CDR2 YYDKDF (reference sequence). V lost 1 base to trimming and J lost 0 bases; unmatched junction nucleotides: 9. The CDR3 DNA reads as TGTGCCACCAGCAGAGGCTGGGGGACAGGGGCATATAGCAATCAGCCCCAGCATTTT. Translating it yields CATSRGWGTGAYSNQPQHF.

This clone was found once. The chain uses TRBV9 and TRBJ2-7; possibly TRBD1 for D (5 bases). The V gene lost 3 bases and the J gene lost 1 base, with 17 bases spanning the gap. This CDR3 is 16 amino acids long. CDR1 is SGDLS, CDR2 YYNGEE, per germline. CDR3 nucleotides: TGTGCCAGCAGCGGGAACACAGGTCCCGAATCCTACGAGCAGTACTTC. Its protein is CASSGNTGPESYEQYF.

The V and J genes are TRBV12-3 or TRBV12-4 and TRBJ2-7; 7 bases fit TRBD1. V gave up 1 base and J gave up 3 bases; unmatched junction bases: 0. CDR3 length equals 13 residues. The CDR3 sequence is CASSLGQGYEQYF. The DNA for the CDR3 is TGTGCCAGCAGTTTAGGACAGGGCTACGAGCAGTACTTC.

This clone was observed a handful of times. The chain carries TRBV6-1 and TRBJ1-2; TRBD1 agrees at 7 bases. The CDR3 has 14 amino acids. From germline, CDR1 is MNHNS and CDR2 SASEGT. J lost 5 bases, V lost 4 bases, and 7 bases had no gene match. Written as DNA, the CDR3 is TGTGCCAGCAGTGCCCGGGACAGATTTTATGGCTACACCTTC. Its translation: CASSARDRFYGYTF.